The clone carrying this T cell receptor beta chain has only a few counts. Its antigen is not known. For the second PCR, which ran for roughly 6 to 12 cycles, a sample-barcoded 5' primer and a J-beta primer mix were used. Per sample, CDR3-containing paired-end reads numbered at least 2.5 million. TCRdb re-called the 5' RACE reads through MiXCR, storing one row per CDR3 protein. The sample has under 2,000,000 distinct CDR3 sequences, 49% seen once. In terms of origin and age, donors were healthy Caucasian individuals from Russia aged roughly 6 to 90. Staff drew roughly 10 milliliters of peripheral blood from each donor. These data belong to a study of blood T cells in healthy people across ages. The V end lost 7 bases, the J end lost 3 bases, and 13 bases lay between the germline ends. Per germline, CDR1 SGHTA and CDR2 FQGNSA. This CDR3 spans 14 amino acids. Study outcomes and limitations: Long-lived donors had more naive CD4+ cells and higher diversity than aged donors.

This sequence was found in a woman aged 40 to 50 in good health. This rearrangement joins TRBV7-2 to TRBJ2-1; possibly TRBD1 for D (5 bases). The specimen was blood. The CDR3 protein is CASTASTGYNEQFF. The CDR3 region has the DNA TGTGCCAGCACCGCTTCCACAGGCTACAATGAGCAGTTCTTC.